Following are 31 T cell receptor beta chains from one sample sequenced in a study of shared clonotypes between healthy human individuals. The method was immunoSEQ multiplex PCR; TCRdb's version includes in-frame clones alone and lacks a portion of them. The table has about 2 million clones, about 95% seen once; the top ten hold roughly 1%. Positively selected for CCR7, the CD45RO-negative cells used as naive CD8 cells excluded terminally differentiated effector memory CD45RA+ cells. Sequencing used naive CD8+ T cells sorted from blood. Receptors originate from a man between 18 and 35 years old in good health.

The CDR3 DNA is TGTGCCAGCCTGGGACAGCGCACAGATACGCAGTATTTT. Translation: CASLGQRTDTQYF. The chain combines TRBV5-6 with TRBJ2-3; the match to TRBD1 covers 7 bases. The CDR3 spans 13 residues. Germline V gene data show CDR1 as SGHDT and CDR2 as YYEEEE. With 7 bases clipped from V and 1 base from J, the junction kept 3 bases outside the gene matches.

A note on this clone: The germline gene is not matched at one end of the junction; a read error may be the cause. The chain employs TRBV6-5 and TRBJ1-2, with D unclear. CDR1 MNHEY and CDR2 SVGAGI come from the germline V gene. This CDR3 is 13 amino acids long. CDR3 DNA sequence: TGTGCCAGCAGTTACTCGATTAGTTATGGACTCTACTTC. Its translation is CASSYSISYGLYF.

Regarding this clone: The same CDR3 can be traced to other DNA sequences in this sample. CDR3 DNA sequence: TGTGCCAGCAGCGTAGGTGGTCGGGGTGAGCAGTACTTC. Translation gives CASSVGGRGEQYF. The gene calls are TRBV9 and TRBJ2-7; D is possibly TRBD2 (5 bases). V was shortened by 0 bases and J by 7 bases, with 11 bases between the two germline ends. The CDR3 contains 13 residues. The V gene's germline CDR1 is SGDLS and CDR2 YYNGEE.

The chain carries TRBV9 and TRBJ1-2, with 7 bases matching TRBD1. Losses at the gene ends were 4 bases for V and 0 bases for J; bases not matched to a gene: 15. Germline CDR1 SGDLS, CDR2 YYNGEE. The CDR3 covers 18 residues. The CDR3 nucleotides read TGTGCCAGCAGCCACTTGTTCGGGACAGCCATCTCTAACTATGGCTACACCTTC. It codes for CASSHLFGTAISNYGYTF.

The rearrangement links TRBV5-6 to TRBJ2-3, with D tentatively TRBD1 (6 bases). The V gene's germline CDR1 is SGHDT and CDR2 YYEEEE. The CDR3 runs to 15 residues. Trimming took 0 bases from V and 0 from J, leaving 8 bases between them. The CDR3 spells CASSLGGLSTDTQYF. CDR3 in DNA: TGTGCCAGCAGCTTGGGGGGGCTAAGCACAGATACGCAGTATTTT.

This rearrangement joins TRBV5-4 to TRBJ2-2; D is possibly TRBD1 or TRBD2 (5 bases each). The V and J ends lost 4 bases and 1 base respectively, with 11 bases between them. CDR1 SGHNT and CDR2 YYREEE come from the germline V gene (reference sequence). The CDR3 is 15 residues long. CDR3 nucleotide sequence: TGTGCCAGCAGCGACCGGGACCGGAACACCGGGGAGCTGTTTTTT. This codes for CASSDRDRNTGELFF.

This chain joins TRBV27 and TRBJ2-5, with 8 bases fitting TRBD1. With V trimmed by 2 bases and J by 4 bases, 3 bases remained unmatched. The germline CDR1 and CDR2 sequences are MNHEY and SMNVEV (reference sequence). This CDR3 contains 14 residues. Here the CDR3 DNA reads TGTGCCAGCAGTTTACAGGGGGCTCGAGAGACCCAGTACTTC. Amino acid sequence: CASSLQGARETQYF.

This clone appeared once. V usage is TRBV27 and J usage is TRBJ2-1, with D perhaps TRBD2 (6 bases). Per the germline V gene, CDR1 is MNHEY and CDR2 is SMNVEV (reference sequence). CDR3 length: 15 residues. The V gene lost 6 bases and the J gene lost 9 bases, with 21 bases spanning the gap. CDR3 DNA sequence: TGTGCCAGCAGCGGGGACTCCAACCTACCGGGTGAGCAGTTCTTC. This codes for CASSGDSNLPGEQFF.

This rearrangement joins TRBV2 to TRBJ2-3, with TRBD2 matching over 9 bases. This CDR3 has 14 residues. Germline V gene sequence: CDR1 SNHLY, CDR2 FYNNEI. The V segment lost 5 bases and the J segment 4 bases; nucleotides outside the gene matches: 4. CDR3 in amino acids: CASSPTSGSDTQYF. The CDR3 DNA follows: TGTGCCAGCAGTCCGACTAGCGGTTCAGATACGCAGTATTTT.

On this clone: Other DNA sequences of this sample code for an identical CDR3. The chain employs TRBV4-3 and TRBJ2-1; D is perhaps TRBD2 (5 bases). Germline CDR1 reads LGHNA; CDR2 reads YSLEER. This CDR3 comprises 14 residues. V was clipped by 0 bases and J by 5 bases, with 8 bases between them. CDR3 nucleotide sequence: TGCGCCAGCAGCCAAGATGGACTTAACAATGAGCAGTTCTTC. As protein: CASSQDGLNNEQFF.

This clone was picked up a small number of times. The chain combines TRBV7-8 with TRBJ1-2; D unclear. This CDR3 contains 9 residues. From germline, CDR1 is SGHVS and CDR2 FQNEAQ. V lost 11 bases and J lost 8, with 9 bases in between. The CDR3 region is CASSRGYTF. DNA for the CDR3: TGTGCCTCCTCGCGGGGCTACACCTTC.

The rearrangement joins TRBV5-6 to TRBJ2-3; 10 positions match TRBD2. The CDR3 spans 17 residues. The V and J ends lost 0 bases and 0 bases, in that order; junction bases with no gene match: 4. Germline V gives CDR1 SGHDT, CDR2 YYEEEE. The CDR3 loop reads CASSLEASGGSTDTQYF. The CDR3 DNA sequence: TGTGCCAGCAGCTTGGAGGCTAGCGGGGGCAGCACAGATACGCAGTATTTT. Supplemented by reference TRBV5-6 and TRBJ2-3, the full variable domain reads DAGVTQSPTHLIKTRGQQVTLRCSPKSGHDTVSWYQQALGQGPQFIFQYYEEEERQRGNFPDRFSGHQFPNYSSELNVNALLLGDSALYLCASSLEASGGSTDTQYFGPGTRLTVL.

The genes are TRBV4-3 and TRBJ1-1, with a weak D call TRBD1 (5 bases). Per germline, CDR1 LGHNA and CDR2 YSLEER. The CDR3 length is 14 residues. Trimming removed 4 bases from V and 11 bases from J, with 20 bases in between. The CDR3 DNA reads TGCGCCAGCAGCCCACCCGGGGAGGGGATGAATGCTTTCTTT. Protein: CASSPPGEGMNAFF.

This chain links TRBV11-2 with TRBJ2-7, with D hard to call. Germline CDR1 is SGHAT and CDR2 is FQNNGV. This CDR3 is 15 amino acids long. The V end was cut by 1 base, the J end by 0 bases, with 10 bases between. Written as DNA, the CDR3 is TGTGCCAGCAGCTTAGCGGCTTCCCCCTCCTACGAGCAGTACTTC. Encoded protein: CASSLAASPSYEQYF.

This chain connects TRBV6-5 to TRBJ2-2; D is undetermined. The CDR3 is made up of 14 amino acids. The germline V and J ends were trimmed by 3 bases and 6 bases, with 11 bases remaining between them. The germline V gene has CDR1 MNHEY and CDR2 SVGAGI. The CDR3 sequence: CASSYVLGAGELFF. In DNA, the CDR3 is TGTGCCAGCAGTTATGTTTTGGGTGCCGGGGAGCTGTTTTTT.

This clone was seen once. The chain employs TRBV7-6 and TRBJ2-5; 9 positions match TRBD2. Germline trimming cut 6 bases from V and 3 bases from J; bases unmatched to any gene: 11. The CDR3 is 16 amino acids. Per germline, CDR1 SGHVS and CDR2 FNYEAQ. CDR3 protein: CASSPERGDLEETQYF. In DNA, the CDR3 is TGTGCCAGCAGTCCGGAGCGGGGGGACCTGGAAGAGACCCAGTACTTC.

The CDR3 here is CASSLAGGRTGELFF. The CDR3 bases are TGTGCCAGCAGCCTCGCGGGAGGAAGAACCGGGGAGCTGTTTTTT. The chain employs TRBV9 and TRBJ2-2, with 8 nucleotides matching TRBD2. The trim removed 4 bases at V and 5 bases at J, leaving 7 bases unmatched. Per the germline V gene, CDR1 is SGDLS and CDR2 is YYNGEE. The CDR3 covers 15 residues. Full variable domain (missing parts from reference TRBV9 and TRBJ2-2): DSGVTQTPKHLITATGQRVTLRCSPRSGDLSVYWYQQSLDQGLQFLIQYYNGEERAKGNILERFSAQQFPDLHSELNLSSLELGDSALYFCASSLAGGRTGELFFGEGSRLTVL.

The chain couples TRBV5-6 to TRBJ1-6; TRBD1 aligns across 9 bases. The CDR3 is 15 amino acids. Trimming cost V 4 bases and J 7 bases; bases outside gene matches: 6. The V gene's germline CDR1 is SGHDT and CDR2 YYEEEE. CDR3 in amino acids: CASSHQTGGNSPLHF. CDR3 DNA: TGTGCCAGCAGCCACCAAACAGGGGGCAATTCACCCCTCCACTTT.

This chain links TRBV2 with TRBJ1-5; D gene ambiguous. CDR3 length equals 14 residues. The V and J ends lost 3 bases and 4 bases respectively, with 10 bases between them. The germline V gene encodes CDR1 SNHLY and CDR2 FYNNEI. CDR3 coding DNA: TGTGCCAGCAGTGAGGGCCAGTTAAATCAGCCCCAGCATTTT. It is translated as CASSEGQLNQPQHF. Complete variable domain (other parts from reference TRBV2 and TRBJ1-5): EPEVTQTPSHQVTQMGQEVILRCVPISNHLYFYWYRQILGQKVEFLVSFYNNEISEKSEIFDDQFSVERPDGSNFTLKIRSTKLEDSAMYFCASSEGQLNQPQHFGDGTRLSIL.

The V and J genes are TRBV5-1 and TRBJ1-1; tentatively, D is TRBD1 (6 bases). Trimming took off 3 bases at V and 4 bases at J, with 10 bases between the two ends. The CDR3 runs 13 residues. Per the germline V gene, CDR1 is SGHRS and CDR2 is YFSETQ. The CDR3 DNA reads as TGCGCCAGCAGCTCACAGGGCCCCACTGAAGCTTTCTTT. Residues: CASSSQGPTEAFF.

J is TRBJ2-7 and V is TRBV10-3; D possibly matches TRBD1 or TRBD2 (5 bases each). Germline V gene sequence: CDR1 ENHRY, CDR2 SYGVKD. The CDR3 length is 13 residues. The V end was cut by 9 bases, the J end by 2 bases, with 14 bases between. The CDR3 protein is CAITKGTTYEQYF. For the CDR3, the DNA is TGTGCCATTACGAAGGGGACCACCTACGAGCAGTACTTC.

This sequence joins TRBV9 and TRBJ2-5, with D perhaps assigned TRBD1 or TRBD2 (6 bases each). V lost 1 base and J lost 5, with 12 bases in between. CDR1 and CDR2 (germline): SGDLS, YYNGEE. The CDR3 has 14 amino acids. The CDR3, as DNA: TGTGCCAGCAGCGTATTGGGGGGCCGGGAGACCCAGTACTTC. Translated: CASSVLGGRETQYF.

This clone was counted a few times. J is TRBJ2-7 and V is TRBV11-2; TRBD2 agrees at 8 bases. The CDR3 has 16 amino acids. Trimming cost V 0 bases and J 3 bases; bases outside gene matches: 7. Germline-derived CDR1 and CDR2 are SGHAT and FQNNGV. The CDR3 loop is CASSLDGRGANYEQYF. The CDR3 DNA reads as TGTGCCAGCAGCTTAGATGGGCGGGGGGCGAACTACGAGCAGTACTTC.

The CDR3 bases are TGTGCCATCAGTGAGGGAGGGGGCGCTTTCGACTACGAGCAGTACTTC. It is translated as CAISEGGGAFDYEQYF. The chain combines TRBV10-3 with TRBJ2-7, with D maybe TRBD1 (7 bases). Trimming took 2 bases from V and 3 from J, leaving 17 bases between them. CDR1 and CDR2 from the germline V gene are ENHRY and SYGVKD. The CDR3 spans 16 residues.

The table lists this clone with a count of one. CDR3 sequence reads: CASSPSGTGADYEQYF. The CDR3 DNA is TGCGCCAGCAGCCCTTCCGGGACAGGGGCCGACTACGAGCAGTACTTC. J is TRBJ2-7 and V is TRBV4-1; 10 positions agree with TRBD1. This CDR3 is 16 amino acids long. Trimming at V came to 4 bases and at J to 3 bases, leaving 9 bases not matched to a gene. CDR1 and CDR2 (germline): MGHRA, YSYEKL.

The chain joins TRBV18 to TRBJ2-2; TRBD2 matches 8 bases. The CDR3 is 17 amino acids. J lost 1 base, V lost 2 bases, and 6 bases had no gene match. The germline gives CDR1 KGHSH, CDR2 LQKENI. CDR3 in amino acids: CASSPTGLVRNTGELFF. In nucleotides, the CDR3 is TGTGCCAGCTCACCAACGGGACTAGTGAGGAACACCGGGGAGCTGTTTTTT.

The J gene is TRBJ2-7, the V gene TRBV27; D is possibly TRBD2 (5 bases). Trimming removed 0 bases at V and 2 bases at J, with 11 bases between. Germline CDR1 and CDR2: MNHEY and SMNVEV (reference sequence). The CDR3 totals 15 residues. CDR3 bases: TGTGCCAGCAGTTTATCCGGGGTGAATCCCTACGAGCAGTACTTC. It encodes CASSLSGVNPYEQYF.

The CDR3 protein is CASRFPRTGGNGNTIYF. CDR3 bases: TGTGCCAGCAGATTTCCTCGGACAGGGGGCAATGGAAACACCATATATTTT. This chain connects TRBV7-3 to TRBJ1-3, with 11 nucleotides matching TRBD1. J lost 3 bases, V lost 6 bases, and 10 bases had no gene match. CDR3 size: 17 residues. Germline CDR1 reads SGHTA; CDR2 reads FQGTGA. Full variable domain (remainder filled in from reference TRBV7-3 and TRBJ1-3): GAGVSQTPSNKVTEKGKYVELRCDPISGHTALYWYRQSLGQGPEFLIYFQGTGAADDSGLPNDRFFAVRPEGSVSTLKIQRTERGDSAVYLCASRFPRTGGNGNTIYFGEGSWLTVV.

This clone was counted once. A junction end diverges from the germline sequence, so it may reflect a read error. CDR3 sequence reads: CASSEIAGANTGELFF. The CDR3 nucleotides are TGTGCTAGCAGCGAAATAGCGGGAGCGAACACCGGGGAGCTGTTTTTT. The genes are TRBV7-7 and TRBJ2-2, with TRBD2 matching 9 bases. The CDR3 length is 16 residues. Germline CDR1 SSHAT, CDR2 FNYEAQ (reference sequence).

This chain links TRBV4-3 with TRBJ2-7, with 7 bases aligning to TRBD2. This CDR3 has 13 amino acids. CDR1 and CDR2 (germline): LGHNA, YSLEER. J lost 5 bases, V lost 4 bases, and 5 bases had no gene match. The CDR3 DNA reads as TGCGCCAGCAGCCGTACCCGGGAGGACGAGCAGTACTTC. Translating it yields CASSRTREDEQYF.

This clone was seen just once. CDR3 amino acids: CASSSEAGYYEQYF. The CDR3 DNA is TGTGCCAGCAGTTCCGAGGCCGGGTACTACGAGCAGTACTTC. The chain carries TRBV6-5 and TRBJ2-7; D not resolved. This CDR3 has 14 amino acids. V was shortened by 4 bases and J by 3 bases, with 13 bases between the two germline ends. Germline V lookup: CDR1 MNHEY, CDR2 SVGAGI.